The TCR beta chain described here comes from a study of shared clonotypes between healthy human individuals. General observations from the study: Inspection by rarefaction showed sorted-subset sequencing to be incomplete despite large depth. The genetic and exposure-history diversity represented was limited by few donors.

Germline CDR1 is SGHNT and CDR2 is YYREEE (reference sequence). Deletions cut 0 bases from V and 7 bases from J, with 16 bases between. The CDR3 is made up of 15 amino acids. Replicate PCRs run on sorted subsets employed 200 ng DNA, approximately 30,000 T cell genomes. Sequencing was performed with immunoSEQ multiplex PCR; in TCRdb, only in-frame clones are kept and a portion is missing. The table records 2 million to 2.5 million clones, 92% of them present only once. As concerns this clone: Its antigen is not known.

The sequencing input was naive CD4+ T cells from PBMCs. Subset given: CD45RA+ positively selected. This rearrangement joins TRBV5-4 to TRBJ2-5; possibly TRBD2 for D (5 bases). The receptor was isolated from a young man in good health. Some clones in this sample may be carry-over from other donors' samples. CDR3 DNA: TGTGCCAGCAGCTTGGGACCACTCGAGGGCGGGACCCAGTACTTC. Translated: CASSLGPLEGGTQYF.